The rows below give T cell receptor beta chains drawn from one sample of a study of CD8 T cells in Susac syndrome. TCRdb reanalysed the immunoSEQ multiplex PCR reads using MiXCR and keeps one entry per CDR3 protein. The sample has about 280,000 distinct CDR3 sequences; about 85% are singletons. Sequencing was performed on CD8+ T cells from PBMCs. Receptor source: a human donor with multiple sclerosis. Each CDR3 is given with its conserved first and last residue. A D gene is named only where the DNA matches it firmly. Size is omitted from some rows. Given values are once, few, many or a class for expanded clones.

j_gene: TRBJ2-7
v_gene: TRBV12-3/TRBV12-4
abundance: once
d_gene: TRBD2
len: 17
CDR3aa: CASSPYPGTSVYYEQYF
CDR3nt: TGTGCCAGCAGTCCATATCCCGGGACTAGCGTCTACTACGAGCAGTACTTC

j_gene: TRBJ1-1
v_gene: TRBV6-1
abundance: -
d_gene: -
len: 15
CDR3aa: CASSQTPQGYTEAFF
CDR3nt: TGTGCCAGCAGTCAGACCCCACAGGGTTACACTGAAGCTTTCTTT

j_gene: TRBJ1-3
v_gene: TRBV10-3
abundance: -
d_gene: -
len: 13
CDR3aa: CAAGVPRGNTIYF
CDR3nt: TGTGCCGCCGGGGTCCCTCGAGGAAACACCATATATTTT

j_gene: TRBJ1-4
v_gene: TRBV6-5
abundance: -
d_gene: -
len: 14
CDR3aa: CASSEFDSGEKLFF
CDR3nt: TGTGCCAGCAGCGAATTTGACTCTGGTGAAAAACTGTTTTTT

j_gene: TRBJ2-5
v_gene: TRBV19
abundance: -
d_gene: TRBD1
len: 15
CDR3aa: CASSIGRGQTETQYF
CDR3nt: TGTGCCAGTAGTATAGGACGGGGACAGACAGAGACCCAGTACTTC

j_gene: TRBJ1-1
v_gene: TRBV19
abundance: -
d_gene: -
len: 13
CDR3aa: CASKANLNTEAFF
CDR3nt: TGTGCCAGTAAGGCCAACCTTAACACTGAAGCTTTCTTT

j_gene: TRBJ1-1
v_gene: TRBV2
abundance: -
d_gene: -
len: 12
CDR3aa: CASVRGSTEAFF
CDR3nt: TGTGCCAGCGTACGCGGCAGCACTGAAGCTTTCTTT

j_gene: TRBJ2-1
v_gene: TRBV7-9
abundance: -
d_gene: TRBD2
len: 17
CDR3aa: CASSAGTSGISYNEQFF
CDR3nt: TGTGCCAGCAGCGCAGGGACTAGCGGGATATCCTACAATGAGCAGTTCTTC

j_gene: TRBJ2-7
v_gene: TRBV7-8
abundance: -
d_gene: -
len: 15
CDR3aa: CASSLGTGAGYEQYF
CDR3nt: TGTGCCAGCAGCTTAGGAACCGGGGCTGGCTACGAGCAGTACTTC

j_gene: TRBJ1-5
v_gene: TRBV6-2/TRBV6-3
abundance: -
d_gene: -
len: 15
CDR3aa: CASSPFLPGYQPQHF
CDR3nt: TGTGCCAGCAGTCCCTTTTTGCCAGGGTACCAGCCCCAGCATTTT

j_gene: TRBJ2-7
v_gene: TRBV27
abundance: once
d_gene: TRBD1
len: 14
CDR3aa: CASTGTGPGYEQYF
CDR3nt: TGTGCCAGCACCGGGACAGGCCCGGGGTACGAGCAGTACTTC

j_gene: TRBJ2-7
v_gene: TRBV6-1
abundance: -
d_gene: -
len: 14
CDR3aa: CASSEVGDSYEQYF
CDR3nt: TGTGCCAGCAGTGAAGTGGGGGACTCCTACGAGCAGTACTTC

j_gene: TRBJ2-5
v_gene: TRBV5-6
abundance: -
d_gene: -
len: 15
CDR3aa: CASSGTMTVQETQYF
CDR3nt: TGTGCCAGCAGCGGGACCATGACGGTCCAAGAGACCCAGTACTTC

j_gene: TRBJ2-3
v_gene: TRBV24-1
abundance: -
d_gene: TRBD2
len: 16
CDR3aa: CATSDPDREGSDTQYF
CDR3nt: TGTGCCACCAGTGACCCGGATCGGGAGGGGTCAGATACGCAGTATTTT

j_gene: TRBJ2-1
v_gene: TRBV7-3
abundance: -
d_gene: -
len: 15
CDR3aa: CASSLDTGPTMRQFF
CDR3nt: TGTGCCAGCAGCCTAGATACCGGGCCCACAATGAGGCAGTTCTTC

j_gene: TRBJ2-1
v_gene: TRBV5-1
abundance: -
d_gene: -
len: 16
CDR3aa: CASRFEGEGSYNEQFF
CDR3nt: TGCGCCAGCAGGTTTGAGGGGGAGGGCTCCTACAATGAGCAGTTCTTC

j_gene: TRBJ2-7
v_gene: TRBV5-8
abundance: -
d_gene: -
len: 14
CDR3aa: CASSPSADYYEQYF
CDR3nt: TGTGCCAGCAGCCCGTCCGCGGACTACTACGAGCAGTACTTC

j_gene: TRBJ1-1
v_gene: TRBV27
abundance: few
d_gene: TRBD1
len: 13
CDR3aa: CASSPGTGRGAFF
CDR3nt: TGTGCCAGCAGTCCAGGGACAGGGCGAGGAGCTTTCTTT

j_gene: TRBJ1-1
v_gene: TRBV5-4
abundance: -
d_gene: TRBD1
len: 15
CDR3aa: CASSFDRGLNTEAFF
CDR3nt: TGTGCCAGCAGCTTTGACAGGGGGCTGAACACTGAAGCTTTCTTT

j_gene: TRBJ1-2
v_gene: TRBV29-1
abundance: -
d_gene: TRBD1
len: 12
CDR3aa: CSVDRARGGYTF
CDR3nt: TGCAGCGTGGACAGGGCGAGGGGAGGCTACACCTTC

j_gene: TRBJ1-4
v_gene: TRBV28
abundance: -
d_gene: TRBD1
len: 16
CDR3aa: CASSTPQTGANEKLFF
CDR3nt: TGTGCCAGCAGCACCCCCCAGACAGGGGCTAATGAAAAACTGTTTTTT

j_gene: TRBJ2-3
v_gene: TRBV11-2
abundance: -
d_gene: TRBD2
len: 13
CDR3aa: CASSGGGLDTQYF
CDR3nt: TGTGCCAGCAGCGGGGGGGGACTCGATACGCAGTATTTT

j_gene: TRBJ1-2
v_gene: TRBV9
abundance: -
d_gene: -
len: 16
CDR3aa: CASSYPTARANYGYTF
CDR3nt: TGTGCCAGCAGCTACCCAACAGCCAGAGCTAACTATGGCTACACCTTC

j_gene: TRBJ1-2
v_gene: TRBV12-3/TRBV12-4
abundance: -
d_gene: -
len: 16
CDR3aa: CASSLKEVLFDYGYTF
CDR3nt: TGTGCCAGCAGTTTGAAGGAAGTCCTCTTCGACTATGGCTACACCTTC

j_gene: TRBJ1-3
v_gene: TRBV30
abundance: -
d_gene: TRBD1
len: 15
CDR3aa: CAWSVRGPSGNTIYF
CDR3nt: TGTGCCTGGAGTGTAAGGGGGCCCTCTGGAAACACCATATATTTT

j_gene: TRBJ1-5
v_gene: TRBV9
abundance: once
d_gene: -
len: 14
CDR3aa: CASGKGESNQPQHF
CDR3nt: TGTGCGTCGGGAAAAGGGGAGAGCAATCAGCCCCAGCATTTT

j_gene: TRBJ2-1
v_gene: TRBV25-1
abundance: once
d_gene: -
len: 12
CDR3aa: CASSEGSHEQFF
CDR3nt: TGTGCCAGCAGTGAAGGAAGCCATGAGCAGTTCTTC

j_gene: TRBJ1-1
v_gene: TRBV7-6
abundance: -
d_gene: -
len: 15
CDR3aa: CASSLVDGLNTEAFF
CDR3nt: TGTGCCAGCAGCTTAGTAGACGGACTTAACACTGAAGCTTTCTTT

j_gene: TRBJ2-7
v_gene: TRBV28
abundance: -
d_gene: -
len: 14
CDR3aa: CASSFVGRGYEQYF
CDR3nt: TGTGCCAGCAGTTTCGTCGGCAGGGGATACGAGCAGTACTTC

j_gene: TRBJ2-5
v_gene: TRBV19
abundance: -
d_gene: TRBD2
len: 16
CDR3aa: CASIRPGTSGAETQYF
CDR3nt: TGTGCCAGTATCCGACCAGGGACTAGCGGGGCGGAGACCCAGTACTTC

j_gene: TRBJ2-1
v_gene: TRBV6-1
abundance: once
d_gene: TRBD1
len: 17
CDR3aa: CASSTLAREGADNEQFF
CDR3nt: TGTGCCAGCAGTACATTAGCGAGAGAGGGGGCTGACAATGAGCAGTTCTTC

j_gene: TRBJ2-1
v_gene: TRBV7-8
abundance: -
d_gene: TRBD2
len: 16
CDR3aa: CASSLAGTSGTNEQFF
CDR3nt: TGTGCCAGCAGCTTAGCGGGGACTAGCGGCACCAATGAGCAGTTCTTC

j_gene: TRBJ2-7
v_gene: TRBV7-8
abundance: few
d_gene: TRBD2
len: 13
CDR3aa: CASSLLALDEQYF
CDR3nt: TGTGCCAGCAGCCTACTAGCGCTCGACGAGCAGTACTTC

j_gene: TRBJ2-2
v_gene: TRBV5-6
abundance: -
d_gene: TRBD1
len: 15
CDR3aa: CASSPGTGTPGELFF
CDR3nt: TGTGCCAGCAGCCCCGGGACAGGGACCCCCGGGGAGCTGTTTTTT

j_gene: TRBJ2-2
v_gene: TRBV27
abundance: -
d_gene: TRBD2
len: 18
CDR3aa: CASSRGLAVQGRTGELFF
CDR3nt: TGTGCCAGCAGCCGGGGACTAGCGGTACAGGGGCGGACCGGGGAGCTGTTTTTT

j_gene: TRBJ1-4
v_gene: TRBV2
abundance: -
d_gene: TRBD1
len: 12
CDR3aa: CALRTGEGKLFF
CDR3nt: TGTGCCCTCCGGACAGGGGAGGGAAAACTGTTTTTT

j_gene: TRBJ1-2
v_gene: TRBV30
abundance: -
d_gene: -
len: 14
CDR3aa: CAWSVKRWNYGYTF
CDR3nt: TGTGCCTGGAGTGTAAAAAGGTGGAACTATGGCTACACCTTC

j_gene: TRBJ1-2
v_gene: TRBV29-1
abundance: -
d_gene: -
len: 14
CDR3aa: CSAPSRDRHYGYTF
CDR3nt: TGCAGCGCCCCGAGCCGGGATCGACACTATGGCTACACCTTC

j_gene: TRBJ1-4
v_gene: TRBV5-1
abundance: -
d_gene: TRBD1
len: 18
CDR3aa: CASKPEGTDFSTNEKLFF
CDR3nt: TGCGCCAGCAAGCCAGAAGGGACAGACTTTTCAACTAATGAAAAACTGTTTTTT

j_gene: TRBJ1-2
v_gene: TRBV6-5
abundance: -
d_gene: -
len: 13
CDR3aa: CASSYDGVKGYTF
CDR3nt: TGTGCCAGCAGTTACGACGGAGTAAAGGGCTACACCTTC

j_gene: TRBJ2-7
v_gene: TRBV27
abundance: few
d_gene: -
len: 13
CDR3aa: CASSLDMGYEQYF
CDR3nt: TGTGCCAGCAGTCTAGATATGGGATACGAGCAGTACTTC

j_gene: TRBJ2-7
v_gene: TRBV5-1
abundance: -
d_gene: -
len: 13
CDR3aa: CASRESSSYEQYF
CDR3nt: TGCGCCAGCAGAGAATCGAGCTCCTACGAGCAGTACTTC

j_gene: TRBJ1-1
v_gene: TRBV4-1
abundance: -
d_gene: -
len: 15
CDR3aa: CASSPLLGLNTEAFF
CDR3nt: TGCGCCAGCAGCCCCCTTTTGGGGCTGAACACTGAAGCTTTCTTT